A selection of T cell receptor beta chains follows, all from one sample in a study of blood T cell repertoires in COVID-19. The method was immunoSEQ multiplex PCR; TCRdb's version includes in-frame clones alone and lacks a portion of them. The sample includes some 260,000 clones, about 90% of them seen just once. Sequenced material: peripheral blood. All receptors come from a woman aged 70-85 years with COVID-19, enrolled during active disease. Each CDR3 is given with its conserved first and last residue. D genes are given only for firm matches. Size values are once, few and many counts, or a class for expanded clones, and some rows have none.

clone size: once
J gene: TRBJ2-1
V gene: TRBV5-1
D gene: -
CDR3 DNA: TGCGCCAGCAGCCCAGGGGTTAGCGGGATAGGGGGCGATGAGCAGTTCTTC
CDR3 protein: CASSPGVSGIGGDEQFF

clone size: -
J gene: TRBJ2-1
V gene: TRBV5-1
D gene: -
CDR3 DNA: TGCGCCAGCAGCCTTCGGACAGCCTTCAATGAGCAGTTCTTC
CDR3 protein: CASSLRTAFNEQFF

clone size: once
J gene: TRBJ2-1
V gene: TRBV5-1
D gene: TRBD1
CDR3 DNA: TGCGCCAGCAGCCCGGGACAGACCTACAATGAGCAGTTCTTC
CDR3 protein: CASSPGQTYNEQFF

clone size: -
J gene: TRBJ1-3
V gene: TRBV11-3
D gene: -
CDR3 DNA: TGTGCCAGCAGCTTAGTGAGTGGAAACACCATATATTTT
CDR3 protein: CASSLVSGNTIYF

clone size: once
J gene: TRBJ1-2
V gene: TRBV14
D gene: -
CDR3 DNA: TGTGCCAGCAGCCACTCATGGAGGACGTACAACTATGGCTACACCTTC
CDR3 protein: CASSHSWRTYNYGYTF

clone size: -
J gene: TRBJ1-6
V gene: TRBV7-9
D gene: -
CDR3 DNA: TGTGCCAGCAGCTTAGCGGGGGCCGATCCCCTCCACTTT
CDR3 protein: CASSLAGADPLHF

clone size: -
J gene: TRBJ2-7
V gene: TRBV20-1
D gene: -
CDR3 DNA: TGCAGTGCTGAAAGGGGAAACGAGCAGTACTTC
CDR3 protein: CSAERGNEQYF

clone size: -
J gene: TRBJ2-2
V gene: TRBV28
D gene: TRBD2
CDR3 DNA: TGTGCCAGCAGTTGGACTAGCCGTACCACCACCGGGGAGCTGTTTTTT
CDR3 protein: CASSWTSRTTTGELFF

clone size: -
J gene: TRBJ1-2
V gene: TRBV4-1
D gene: -
CDR3 DNA: TGCGCCAGCAGCCACAAGGGGGGGGAACCTAACTATGGCTACACCTTC
CDR3 protein: CASSHKGGEPNYGYTF

clone size: -
J gene: TRBJ2-7
V gene: TRBV3-1/TRBV3-2
D gene: -
CDR3 DNA: TGTGCCAGCAGCCAAGGACCCCACCCAGGCCGGCCTCTTAACTACGAGCAGTACTTC
CDR3 protein: CASSQGPHPGRPLNYEQYF

clone size: -
J gene: TRBJ2-7
V gene: TRBV28
D gene: TRBD2
CDR3 DNA: TGTGCCAGCAGAAGACTAGCGGGATATAGCTCCTACGAGCAGTACTTC
CDR3 protein: CASRRLAGYSSYEQYF

clone size: -
J gene: TRBJ1-1
V gene: TRBV6-5
D gene: -
CDR3 DNA: TGTGCCAGCAGGGCCGGGACTCACAACACTGAAGCTTTCTTT
CDR3 protein: CASRAGTHNTEAFF

clone size: once
J gene: TRBJ1-1
V gene: TRBV29-1
D gene: -
CDR3 DNA: TGCAGCGCCGAACCCATCGGGGACACTGAAGCTTTCTTT
CDR3 protein: CSAEPIGDTEAFF

clone size: -
J gene: TRBJ2-1
V gene: TRBV24-1
D gene: TRBD2
CDR3 DNA: TGTGCCACCAGTGACCAAGGACTAGCGGGAGGTCATGAGCAGTTCTTC
CDR3 protein: CATSDQGLAGGHEQFF

clone size: -
J gene: TRBJ1-5
V gene: TRBV2
D gene: -
CDR3 DNA: TGTGCCAGCCTAGAGGAGGTCAATCAGCCCCAGCATTTT
CDR3 protein: CASLEEVNQPQHF

clone size: -
J gene: TRBJ1-2
V gene: TRBV4-1
D gene: -
CDR3 DNA: TGCGCCAGCAGCCGGCTAAAGACACCGTCAAATTATGGCTACACCTTC
CDR3 protein: CASSRLKTPSNYGYTF

clone size: -
J gene: TRBJ2-7
V gene: TRBV10-3
D gene: TRBD2
CDR3 DNA: TGTGCCATCAGTGAGTCTCTAGCGGGAGGCTCCTACGAGCAGTACTTC
CDR3 protein: CAISESLAGGSYEQYF

clone size: -
J gene: TRBJ2-7
V gene: TRBV6-5
D gene: TRBD1
CDR3 DNA: TGTGCCAGCAGTACCTCCGGGACAGGGCTGCAGTACTTC
CDR3 protein: CASSTSGTGLQYF

clone size: -
J gene: TRBJ2-7
V gene: TRBV7-8
D gene: TRBD1
CDR3 DNA: TGTGCCAGCAGCTTAGGGGGACAGGGGGGGCGCGAGCAGTACTTC
CDR3 protein: CASSLGGQGGREQYF

clone size: once
J gene: TRBJ1-2
V gene: TRBV6-4
D gene: -
CDR3 DNA: TGTGCCAGCAGTCCAGGGAAAAACTATGGCTACACCTTC
CDR3 protein: CASSPGKNYGYTF